The sequence of this TCR beta chain was determined in a study of cytomegalovirus exposure and HLA in healthy donors. Samples came from healthy bone marrow donors. Whole-study findings and limits: It was assumed in the presence/absence analyses that sequencing depth was roughly uniform across donors. Later, an analysis showed that TCR beta chains associated with HLA were more clonally expanded than others that were equally common.

Regarding this clone: Its matching antigen is unknown.

PCR used 60 Vbeta primers and 13 Jbeta primers. Assay used: immunoSEQ multiplex PCR; TCRdb lists only in-frame clones, some missing. Of tens of thousands of clones listed, 65% to 70% are singletons. The germline gives CDR1 SGDLS, CDR2 YYNGEE. The length of the CDR3 is 16 residues. V lost 0 bases, J lost 5 bases, and 9 bases stayed unmatched. The chain uses TRBV9 and TRBJ1-1, with 8 positions matching TRBD1. The sequencing sample was made of PBMCs. The TCR was taken from a male donor in good health and CMV-seropositive. The CDR3 nucleotides read TGTGCCAGCAGCGTAGACTTTTCAGGGGGCGCGACTGAAGCTTTCTTT. Protein product: CASSVDFSGGATEAFF.